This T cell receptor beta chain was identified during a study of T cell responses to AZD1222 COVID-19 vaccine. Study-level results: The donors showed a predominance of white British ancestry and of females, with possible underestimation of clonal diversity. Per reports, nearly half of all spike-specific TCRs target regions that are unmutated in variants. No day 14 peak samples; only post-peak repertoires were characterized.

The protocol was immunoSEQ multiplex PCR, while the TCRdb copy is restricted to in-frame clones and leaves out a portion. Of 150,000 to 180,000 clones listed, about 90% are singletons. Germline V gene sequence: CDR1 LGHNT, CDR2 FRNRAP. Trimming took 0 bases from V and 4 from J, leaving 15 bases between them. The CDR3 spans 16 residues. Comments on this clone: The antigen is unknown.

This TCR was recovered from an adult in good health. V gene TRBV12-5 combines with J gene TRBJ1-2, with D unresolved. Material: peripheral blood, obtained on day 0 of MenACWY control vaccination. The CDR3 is CASGLVVGSRRYGYTF. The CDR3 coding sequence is TGTGCTAGTGGTTTGGTAGTGGGCAGCCGACGCTATGGCTACACCTTC.